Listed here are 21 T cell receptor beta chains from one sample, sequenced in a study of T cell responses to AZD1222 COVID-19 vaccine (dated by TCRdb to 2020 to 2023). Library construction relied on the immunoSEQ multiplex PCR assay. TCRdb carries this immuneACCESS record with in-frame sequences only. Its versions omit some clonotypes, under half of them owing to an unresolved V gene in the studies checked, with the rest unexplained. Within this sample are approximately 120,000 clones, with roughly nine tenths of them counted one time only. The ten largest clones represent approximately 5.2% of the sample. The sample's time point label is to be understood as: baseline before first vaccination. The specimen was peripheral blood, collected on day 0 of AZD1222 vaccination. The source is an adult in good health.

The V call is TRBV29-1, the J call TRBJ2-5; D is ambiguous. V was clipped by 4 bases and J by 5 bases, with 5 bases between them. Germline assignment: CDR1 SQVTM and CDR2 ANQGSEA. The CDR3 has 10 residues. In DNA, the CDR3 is TGCAGCGTTGCTACCGAGACCCAGTACTTC. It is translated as CSVATETQYF. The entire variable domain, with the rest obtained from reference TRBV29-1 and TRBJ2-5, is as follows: SAVISQKPSRDICQRGTSLTIQCQVDSQVTMMFWYRQQPGQSLTLIATANQGSEATYESGFVIDKFPISRPNLTFSTLTVSNMSPEDSSIYLCSVATETQYFGPGTRLLVL.

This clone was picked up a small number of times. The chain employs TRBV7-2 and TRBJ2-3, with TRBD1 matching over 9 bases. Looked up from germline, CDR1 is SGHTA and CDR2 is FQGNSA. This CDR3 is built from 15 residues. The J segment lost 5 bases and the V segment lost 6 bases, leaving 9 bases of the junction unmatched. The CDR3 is CASRGNRGLGDTQYF. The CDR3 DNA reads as TGTGCCAGCAGAGGCAACAGGGGGCTTGGAGATACGCAGTATTTT.

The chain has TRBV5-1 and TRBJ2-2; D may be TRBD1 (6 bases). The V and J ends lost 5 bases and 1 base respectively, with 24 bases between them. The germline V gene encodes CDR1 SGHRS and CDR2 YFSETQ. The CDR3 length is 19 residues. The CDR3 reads CASRRLLPGHLENTGELFF. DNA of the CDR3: TGCGCCAGCAGAAGACTACTCCCGGGACACCTCGAGAACACCGGGGAGCTGTTTTTT.

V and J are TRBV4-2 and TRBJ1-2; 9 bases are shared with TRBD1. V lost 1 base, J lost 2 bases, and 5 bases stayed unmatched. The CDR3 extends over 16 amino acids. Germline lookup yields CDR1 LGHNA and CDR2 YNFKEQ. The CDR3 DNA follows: TGTGCCAGCAGCCAAGGTTGGGACAGGGAAAACTATGGCTACACCTTC. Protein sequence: CASSQGWDRENYGYTF.

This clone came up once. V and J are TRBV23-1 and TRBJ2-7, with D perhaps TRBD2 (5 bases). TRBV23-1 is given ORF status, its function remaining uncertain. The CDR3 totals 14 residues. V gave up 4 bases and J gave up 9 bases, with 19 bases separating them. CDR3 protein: CASSLRRPGVPQYF. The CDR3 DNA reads TGCGCCAGCAGTCTGAGGCGGCCCGGGGTTCCGCAGTACTTC.

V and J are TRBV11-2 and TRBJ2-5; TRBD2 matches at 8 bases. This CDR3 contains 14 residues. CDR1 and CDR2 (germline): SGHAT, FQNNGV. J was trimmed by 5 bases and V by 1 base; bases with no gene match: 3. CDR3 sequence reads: CASSLALAGETQYF. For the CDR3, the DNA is TGTGCCAGCAGCTTAGCGCTAGCGGGTGAGACCCAGTACTTC.

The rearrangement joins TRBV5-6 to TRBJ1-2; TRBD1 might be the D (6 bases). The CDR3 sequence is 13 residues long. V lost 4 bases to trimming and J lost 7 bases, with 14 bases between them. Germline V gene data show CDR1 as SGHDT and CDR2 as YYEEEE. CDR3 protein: CASSRGTISGYTF. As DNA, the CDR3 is TGTGCCAGCAGCCGTGGGACAATCTCTGGCTACACCTTC.

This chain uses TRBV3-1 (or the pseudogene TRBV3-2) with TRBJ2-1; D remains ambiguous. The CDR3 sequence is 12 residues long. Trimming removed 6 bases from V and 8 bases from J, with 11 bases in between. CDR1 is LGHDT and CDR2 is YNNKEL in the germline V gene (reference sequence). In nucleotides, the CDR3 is TGTGCCAGCAGTAGGTGGGGTGATGAGCAGTTCTTC. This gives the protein CASSRWGDEQFF.

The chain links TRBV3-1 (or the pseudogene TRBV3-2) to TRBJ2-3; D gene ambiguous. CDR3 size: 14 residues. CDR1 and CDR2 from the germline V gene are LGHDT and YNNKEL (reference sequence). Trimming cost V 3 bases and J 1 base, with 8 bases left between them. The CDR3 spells CASSQITGTDTQYF. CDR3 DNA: TGTGCCAGCAGCCAGATCACAGGCACAGATACGCAGTATTTT.

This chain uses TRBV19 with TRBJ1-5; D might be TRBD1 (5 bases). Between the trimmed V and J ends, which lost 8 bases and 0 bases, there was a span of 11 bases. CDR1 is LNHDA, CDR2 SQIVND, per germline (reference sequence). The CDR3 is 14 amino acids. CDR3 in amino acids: CASHGTYSNQPQHF. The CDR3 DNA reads TGTGCCAGTCACGGGACTTATAGCAATCAGCCCCAGCATTTT.

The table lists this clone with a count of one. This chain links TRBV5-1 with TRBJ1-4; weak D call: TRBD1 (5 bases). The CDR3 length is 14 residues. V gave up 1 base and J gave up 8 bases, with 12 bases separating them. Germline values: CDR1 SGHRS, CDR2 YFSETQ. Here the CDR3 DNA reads TGCGCCAGCAGCTTGATCTCGGGGGAAGAAAAACTGTTTTTT. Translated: CASSLISGEEKLFF.

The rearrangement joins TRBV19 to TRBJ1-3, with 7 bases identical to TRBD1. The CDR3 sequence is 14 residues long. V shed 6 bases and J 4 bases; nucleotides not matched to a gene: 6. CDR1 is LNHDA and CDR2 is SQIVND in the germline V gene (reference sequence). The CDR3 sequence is CASRTGTAGNTIYF. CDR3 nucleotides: TGTGCCAGTAGGACAGGGACGGCAGGAAACACCATATATTTT.

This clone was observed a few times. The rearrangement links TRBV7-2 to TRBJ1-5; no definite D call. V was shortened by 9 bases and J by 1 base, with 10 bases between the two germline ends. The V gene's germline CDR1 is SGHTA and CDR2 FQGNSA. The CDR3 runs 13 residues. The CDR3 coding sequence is TGTGCCAGTGCCCTCAGGAGCAATCAGCCCCAGCATTTT. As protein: CASALRSNQPQHF.

Here the CDR3 DNA reads TGTGCCATCAGCGGACTAGCGGGGAGTGCAGATACGCAGTATTTT. It encodes CAISGLAGSADTQYF. The gene calls are TRBV10-3 and TRBJ2-3; 12 nucleotides line up with TRBD2. The length of the CDR3 is 15 residues. Trimming removed 6 bases from V and 4 bases from J; junction bases left unmatched: 5. Germline V gives CDR1 ENHRY, CDR2 SYGVKD.

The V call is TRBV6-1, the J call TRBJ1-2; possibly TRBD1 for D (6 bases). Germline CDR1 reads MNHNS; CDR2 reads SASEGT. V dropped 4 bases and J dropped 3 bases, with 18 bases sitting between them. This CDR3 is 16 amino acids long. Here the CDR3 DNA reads TGTGCCAGCAGTGGGTTTCCGGGGGCGCCCGACTATGGCTACACCTTC. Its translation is CASSGFPGAPDYGYTF.

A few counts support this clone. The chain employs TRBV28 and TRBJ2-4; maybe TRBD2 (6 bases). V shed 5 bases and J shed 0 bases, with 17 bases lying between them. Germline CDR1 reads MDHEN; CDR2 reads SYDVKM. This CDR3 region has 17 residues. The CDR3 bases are TGTGCCAGCAGTAAAGCAGGTGGGGACTTAGCCAAAAACATTCAGTACTTC. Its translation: CASSKAGGDLAKNIQYF. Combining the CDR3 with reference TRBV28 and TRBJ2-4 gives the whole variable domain DVKVTQSSRYLVKRTGEKVFLECVQDMDHENMFWYRQDPGLGLRLIYFSYDVKMKEKGDIPEGYSVSREKKERFSLILESASTNQTSMYLCASSKAGGDLAKNIQYFGAGTRLSVL.

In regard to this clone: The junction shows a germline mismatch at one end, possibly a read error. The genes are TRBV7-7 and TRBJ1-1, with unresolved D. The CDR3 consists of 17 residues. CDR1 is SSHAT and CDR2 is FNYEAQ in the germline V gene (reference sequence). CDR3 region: CASSLVAIPQRDTEAFF. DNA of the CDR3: TGTGCTAGCAGCTTAGTGGCCATTCCGCAGAGGGACACTGAAGCTTTCTTT. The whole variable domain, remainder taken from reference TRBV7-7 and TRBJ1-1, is GAGVSQSPRYKVTKRGQDVTLRCDPISSHATLYWYQQALGQGPEFLTYFNYEAQPDKSGLPSDRFSAERPEGSISTLTIQRTEQRDSAMYRCASSLVAIPQRDTEAFFGQGTRLTVV.

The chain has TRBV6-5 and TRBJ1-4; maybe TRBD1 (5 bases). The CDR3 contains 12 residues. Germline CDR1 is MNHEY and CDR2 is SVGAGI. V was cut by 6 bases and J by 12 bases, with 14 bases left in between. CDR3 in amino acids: CASRPPGQELFF. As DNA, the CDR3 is TGTGCCAGCAGGCCCCCGGGGCAGGAACTGTTTTTT.

CDR3 DNA sequence: TGTGCCAGCAGCTTAGAATATCGCACAGATACGCAGTATTTT. It specifies CASSLEYRTDTQYF. The chain joins TRBV11-2 to TRBJ2-3; D is unresolved. The CDR3 has 14 residues. The germline gives CDR1 SGHAT, CDR2 FQNNGV. The V and J ends lost 0 bases and 1 base respectively, with 5 bases between them.

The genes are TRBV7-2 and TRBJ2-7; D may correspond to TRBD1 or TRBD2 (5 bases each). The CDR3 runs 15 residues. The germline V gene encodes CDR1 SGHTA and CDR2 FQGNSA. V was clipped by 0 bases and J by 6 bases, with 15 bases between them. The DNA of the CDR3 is TGTGCCAGCAGCTTAGCTGGGACGGGCTCCGGCGAGCAGTACTTC. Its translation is CASSLAGTGSGEQYF. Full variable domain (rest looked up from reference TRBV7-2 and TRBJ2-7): GAGVSQSPSNKVTEKGKDVELRCDPISGHTALYWYRQSLGQGLEFLIYFQGNSAPDKSGLPSDRFSAERTGGSVSTLTIQRTQQEDSAVYLCASSLAGTGSGEQYFGPGTRLTVT.

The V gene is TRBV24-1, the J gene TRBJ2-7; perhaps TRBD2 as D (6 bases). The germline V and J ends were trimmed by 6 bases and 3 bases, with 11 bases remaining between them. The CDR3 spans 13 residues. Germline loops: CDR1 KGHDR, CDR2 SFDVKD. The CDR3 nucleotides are TGTGCCACCAGTCGGGGGATGGACTACGAGCAGTACTTC. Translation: CATSRGMDYEQYF.